The rows below give T cell receptor beta chains drawn from one sample of a study of immune cell composition in non-small cell lung cancer. TCRdb's copy holds only in-frame clones and misses some; the assay was immunoSEQ multiplex PCR. The sample includes fewer than 2,000 clones, under 85% seen only once; the top ten take approximately 22%. The sequencing sample was made of non-adjacent lung tissue. The receptors shown here come from a human donor with non-small cell lung cancer. Each CDR3 is given with its conserved first and last residue. Fields, in order: CDR3 protein, CDR3 DNA, clone size, D gene, J gene, V gene. A D gene is named only where the DNA matches it firmly. Size is stated for part of the rows, as once, few or many counts, or as a class when the clone is expanded.

cdr3_aa: CASKRLAGVNEQFF
cdr3_nt: TGTGCCAGCAAAAGACTAGCGGGAGTAAATGAGCAGTTCTTC
clone_size: -
d_call: TRBD2
j_call: TRBJ2-1
v_call: TRBV11-1

cdr3_aa: CASSVAPGDFYEQYF
cdr3_nt: TGTGCCAGCAGCGTAGCTCCAGGGGATTTCTACGAGCAGTACTTC
clone_size: -
d_call: -
j_call: TRBJ2-7
v_call: TRBV9

cdr3_aa: CASSFDPAGSSTDTQYF
cdr3_nt: TGTGCCAGCAGCTTCGACCCAGCGGGATCGAGCACAGATACGCAGTATTTT
clone_size: few
d_call: TRBD2
j_call: TRBJ2-3
v_call: TRBV7-9

cdr3_aa: CASSPPAGAAYEQYF
cdr3_nt: TGTGCCAGCAGCCCCCCAGCGGGGGCTGCCTACGAGCAGTACTTC
clone_size: -
d_call: TRBD2
j_call: TRBJ2-7
v_call: TRBV7-2

cdr3_aa: CASSLRTPYSGNTIYF
cdr3_nt: TGTGCCAGCAGTTTAAGGACACCATACTCTGGAAACACCATATATTTT
clone_size: -
d_call: -
j_call: TRBJ1-3
v_call: TRBV27

cdr3_aa: CAISESLGGPSPQYF
cdr3_nt: TGTGCCATCAGTGAGTCGTTGGGAGGGCCTTCACCGCAGTATTTT
clone_size: -
d_call: TRBD2
j_call: TRBJ2-3
v_call: TRBV10-3

cdr3_aa: CSASRGGEQYF
cdr3_nt: TGCAGCGCCTCCCGGGGGGGCGAGCAGTACTTC
clone_size: -
d_call: TRBD2
j_call: TRBJ2-7
v_call: TRBV29-1

cdr3_aa: CASSSGTTISYEQYF
cdr3_nt: TGTGCCAGCAGCTCGGGGACTACGATCTCCTACGAGCAGTACTTC
clone_size: -
d_call: TRBD2
j_call: TRBJ2-7
v_call: TRBV11-2

cdr3_aa: CASSQDRRTMYTGELFF
cdr3_nt: TGCGCCAGCAGCCAAGATCGGCGGACTATGTACACCGGGGAGCTGTTTTTT
clone_size: -
d_call: -
j_call: TRBJ2-2
v_call: TRBV4-3

cdr3_aa: CASSESGGPYEQYF
cdr3_nt: TGTGCCAGCAGTGAAAGTGGAGGTCCCTACGAGCAGTACTTC
clone_size: -
d_call: -
j_call: TRBJ2-7
v_call: TRBV6-1